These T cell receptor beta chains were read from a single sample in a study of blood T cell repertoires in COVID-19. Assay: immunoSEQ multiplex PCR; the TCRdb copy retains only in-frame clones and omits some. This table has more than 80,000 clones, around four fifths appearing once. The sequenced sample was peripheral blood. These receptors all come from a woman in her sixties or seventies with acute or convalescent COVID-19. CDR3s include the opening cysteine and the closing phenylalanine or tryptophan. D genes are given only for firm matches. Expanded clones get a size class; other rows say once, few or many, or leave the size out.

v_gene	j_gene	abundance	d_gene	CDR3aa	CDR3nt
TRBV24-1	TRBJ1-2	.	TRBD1	CATRGTSGTGVEGYTF	TGTGCCACCAGGGGGACTTCTGGGACAGGGGTCGAAGGCTACACCTTC
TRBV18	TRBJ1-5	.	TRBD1	CASSPYRGSDQPQHF	TGTGCCAGCTCACCCTACAGGGGGTCTGATCAGCCCCAGCATTTT
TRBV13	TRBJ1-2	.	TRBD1	CASSITGGLGYTF	TGTGCCAGCAGCATCACAGGGGGCCTAGGCTACACCTTC
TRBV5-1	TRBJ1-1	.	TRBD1	CASSTGGTVLNTEAFF	TGCGCCAGCAGCACTGGCGGGACAGTCCTGAACACTGAAGCTTTCTTT
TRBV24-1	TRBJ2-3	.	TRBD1	CATKGQSTDTQYF	TGTGCCACCAAGGGACAGAGCACAGATACGCAGTATTTT
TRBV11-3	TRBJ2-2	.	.	CASSRRGAGELFF	TGTGCCAGCAGCCGCAGGGGAGCCGGGGAGCTGTTTTTT
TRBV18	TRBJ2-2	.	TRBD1	CASSPRTGTNTGELFF	TGTGCCAGCTCACCACGGACAGGGACGAACACCGGGGAGCTGTTTTTT
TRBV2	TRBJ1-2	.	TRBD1	CASSTGTGGFGYTF	TGTGCCAGCAGTACCGGGACAGGGGGCTTTGGCTACACCTTC
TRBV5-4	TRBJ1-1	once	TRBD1	CASSLAGGQGTEAFF	TGTGCCAGCAGCTTGGCCGGGGGACAGGGGACTGAAGCTTTCTTT
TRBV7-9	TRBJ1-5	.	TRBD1	CASSSGTGNQPQHF	TGTGCCAGCAGCTCAGGGACAGGCAATCAGCCCCAGCATTTT
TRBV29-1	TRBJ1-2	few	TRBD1	CSVDGQGISRYTF	TGCAGCGTTGACGGACAGGGGATTAGTCGCTACACCTTC
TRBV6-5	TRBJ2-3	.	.	CASSFTSSTDTQYF	TGTGCCAGCAGCTTCACTTCTAGCACAGATACGCAGTATTTT
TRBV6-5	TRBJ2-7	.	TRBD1	CASSFSRDRAYEQYF	TGTGCCAGCAGTTTTTCCCGGGACAGGGCCTACGAGCAGTACTTC
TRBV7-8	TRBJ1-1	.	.	CASSLGGGMNTEAFF	TGTGCCAGCAGCTTAGGAGGAGGGATGAACACTGAAGCTTTCTTT